This section outlines one TCR beta chain sequence together with its context. As yet, its antigen is unknown. Selected positively for CCR7 and CD45RO-negative, naive CD8 cells excluded terminally differentiated effector memory CD45RA+ cells. Healthy HIV-negative adults without recent acute infections or vaccinations served as donors. The sample is drawn from a study of shared clonotypes between healthy human individuals. Study findings and constraints: It was anticipated that sequencing depth would influence how many clonotypes donors shared. Generally, naive subsets (rather than memory subsets) showed larger estimated richness.

Assay: immunoSEQ multiplex PCR; the TCRdb copy retains only in-frame clones and omits some. The sample carries approximately 2,200,000 clones, roughly 91% recorded once. After removal of 6 bases from V and 5 bases from J, the junction contained 8 bases not matched to a gene. The CDR3 loop spans 15 amino acids. Germline V CDR1 and CDR2: MDHEN, SYDVKM. The chain combines TRBV28 with TRBJ2-7, with 12 bases that match TRBD2. The TCR originated in a man between 18 and 29 years old in good health. Some clones in this sample may be carry-over from other donors' samples. The sample comprised naive CD8+ T cells from PBMCs. CDR3 residues: CASRITSGRSNEQYF. The CDR3 DNA reads TGTGCCAGCAGAATTACTAGCGGGAGGTCCAACGAGCAGTACTTC.